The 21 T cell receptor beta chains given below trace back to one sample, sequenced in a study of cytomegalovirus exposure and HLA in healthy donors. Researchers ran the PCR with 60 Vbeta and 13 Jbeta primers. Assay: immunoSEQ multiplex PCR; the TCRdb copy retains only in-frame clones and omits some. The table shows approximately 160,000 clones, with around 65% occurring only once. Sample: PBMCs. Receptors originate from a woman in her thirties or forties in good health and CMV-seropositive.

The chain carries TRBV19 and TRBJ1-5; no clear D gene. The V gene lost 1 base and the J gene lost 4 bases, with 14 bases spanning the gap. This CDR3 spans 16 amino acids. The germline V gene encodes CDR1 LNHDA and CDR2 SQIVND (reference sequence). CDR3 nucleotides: TGTGCCAGTAGTATAGGGGGAGGCAAACCTAATCAGCCCCAGCATTTT. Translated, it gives CASSIGGGKPNQPQHF.

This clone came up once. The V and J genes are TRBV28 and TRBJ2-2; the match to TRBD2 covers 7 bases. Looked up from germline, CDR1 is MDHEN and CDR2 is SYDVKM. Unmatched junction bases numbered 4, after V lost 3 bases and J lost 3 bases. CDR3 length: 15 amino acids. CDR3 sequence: CASSFGGLDTGELFF. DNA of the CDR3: TGTGCCAGCAGTTTCGGGGGGTTGGACACCGGGGAGCTGTTTTTT.

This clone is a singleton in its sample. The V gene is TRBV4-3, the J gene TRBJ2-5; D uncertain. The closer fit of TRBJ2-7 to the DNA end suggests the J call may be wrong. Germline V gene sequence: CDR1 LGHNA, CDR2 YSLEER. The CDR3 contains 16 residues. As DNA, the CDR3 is TGCGCCAGCAGCCATGGAGCTTCCTCGACCGTTTACGAGCAGTACTTC. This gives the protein CASSHGASSTVYEQYF.

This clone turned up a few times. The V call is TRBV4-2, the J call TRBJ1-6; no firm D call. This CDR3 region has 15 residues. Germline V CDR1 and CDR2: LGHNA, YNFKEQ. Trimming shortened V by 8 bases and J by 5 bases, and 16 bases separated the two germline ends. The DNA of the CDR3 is TGTGCCAGCGCCCCGTCGCGGCAACATAATTCACCCCTCCACTTT. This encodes CASAPSRQHNSPLHF.

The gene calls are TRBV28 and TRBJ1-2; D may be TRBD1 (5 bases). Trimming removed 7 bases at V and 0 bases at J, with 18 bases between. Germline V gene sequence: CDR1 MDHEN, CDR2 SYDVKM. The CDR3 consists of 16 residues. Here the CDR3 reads CASNMMGLTSNYGYTF. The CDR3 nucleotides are TGTGCCAGCAACATGATGGGGCTGACCTCTAACTATGGCTACACCTTC.

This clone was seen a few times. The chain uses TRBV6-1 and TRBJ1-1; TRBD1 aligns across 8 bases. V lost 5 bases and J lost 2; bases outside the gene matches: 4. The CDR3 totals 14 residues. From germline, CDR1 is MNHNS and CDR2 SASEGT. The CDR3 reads CASSRTGRNTEAFF. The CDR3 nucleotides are TGTGCCAGCAGTAGGACAGGGCGCAACACTGAAGCTTTCTTT.

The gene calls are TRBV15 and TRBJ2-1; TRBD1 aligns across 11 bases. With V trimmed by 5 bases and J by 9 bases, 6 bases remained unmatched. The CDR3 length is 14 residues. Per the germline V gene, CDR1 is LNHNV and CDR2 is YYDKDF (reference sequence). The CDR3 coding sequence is TGTGCCACCAGCCTAGGACAGGGGGCGGGTGAGCAGTTCTTC. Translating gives CATSLGQGAGEQFF.

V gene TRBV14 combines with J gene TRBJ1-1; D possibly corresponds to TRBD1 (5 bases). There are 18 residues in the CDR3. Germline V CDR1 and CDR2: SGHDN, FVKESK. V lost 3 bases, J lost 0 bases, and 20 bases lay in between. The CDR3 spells CASSHGAMGPLMNTEAFF. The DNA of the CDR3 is TGTGCCAGCAGCCATGGGGCAATGGGGCCTTTAATGAACACTGAAGCTTTCTTT.

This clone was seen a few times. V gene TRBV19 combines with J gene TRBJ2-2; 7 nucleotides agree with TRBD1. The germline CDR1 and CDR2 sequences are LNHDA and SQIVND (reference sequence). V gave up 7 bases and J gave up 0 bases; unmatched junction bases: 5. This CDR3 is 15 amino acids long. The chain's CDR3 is CASNGQGANTGELFF. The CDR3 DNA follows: TGTGCCAGTAACGGGCAGGGGGCGAACACCGGGGAGCTGTTTTTT.

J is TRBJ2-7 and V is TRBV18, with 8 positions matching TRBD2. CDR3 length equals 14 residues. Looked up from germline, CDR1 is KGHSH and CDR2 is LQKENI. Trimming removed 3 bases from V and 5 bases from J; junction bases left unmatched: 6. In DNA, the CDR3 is TGTGCCAGCTCACCGGACGGGAGGGGACACGAGCAGTACTTC. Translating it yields CASSPDGRGHEQYF.

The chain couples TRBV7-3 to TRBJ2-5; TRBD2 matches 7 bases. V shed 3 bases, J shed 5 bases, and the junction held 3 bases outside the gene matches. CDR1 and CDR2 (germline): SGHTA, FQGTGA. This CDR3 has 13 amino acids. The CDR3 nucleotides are TGTGCCAGCAGCTTTTTGGGAGGGGAGACCCAGTACTTC. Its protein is CASSFLGGETQYF.

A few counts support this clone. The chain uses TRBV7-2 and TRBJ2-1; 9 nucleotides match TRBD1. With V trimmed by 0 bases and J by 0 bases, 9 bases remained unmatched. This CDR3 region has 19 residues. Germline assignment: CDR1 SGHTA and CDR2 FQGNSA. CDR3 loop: CASSLASGQGIGSYNEQFF. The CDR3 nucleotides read TGTGCCAGCAGCTTAGCGTCGGGACAGGGAATAGGCTCCTACAATGAGCAGTTCTTC.

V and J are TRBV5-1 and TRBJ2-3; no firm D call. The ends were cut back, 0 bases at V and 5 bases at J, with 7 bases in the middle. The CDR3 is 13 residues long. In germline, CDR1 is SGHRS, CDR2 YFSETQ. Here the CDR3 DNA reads TGCGCCAGCAGCTTGGGGTCAGGAGATACGCAGTATTTT. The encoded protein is CASSLGSGDTQYF. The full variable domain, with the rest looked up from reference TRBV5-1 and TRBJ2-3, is KAGVTQTPRYLIKTRGQQVTLSCSPISGHRSVSWYQQTPGQGLQFLFEYFSETQRNKGNFPGRFSGRQFSNSRSEMNVSTLELGDSALYLCASSLGSGDTQYFGPGTRLTVL.

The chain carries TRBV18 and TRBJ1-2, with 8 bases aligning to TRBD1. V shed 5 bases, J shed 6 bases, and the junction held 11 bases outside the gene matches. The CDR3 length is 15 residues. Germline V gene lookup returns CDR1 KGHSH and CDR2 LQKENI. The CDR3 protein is CASSDRQGPPDGYTF. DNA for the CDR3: TGTGCCAGCTCAGATAGACAGGGGCCTCCAGATGGCTACACCTTC.

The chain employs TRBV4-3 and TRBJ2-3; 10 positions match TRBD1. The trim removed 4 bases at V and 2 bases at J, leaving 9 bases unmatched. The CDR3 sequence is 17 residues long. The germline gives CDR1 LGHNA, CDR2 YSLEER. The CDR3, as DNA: TGCGCCAGCAGCCTGCTCCGGACAGGGGGGAACACAGATACGCAGTATTTT. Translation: CASSLLRTGGNTDTQYF.

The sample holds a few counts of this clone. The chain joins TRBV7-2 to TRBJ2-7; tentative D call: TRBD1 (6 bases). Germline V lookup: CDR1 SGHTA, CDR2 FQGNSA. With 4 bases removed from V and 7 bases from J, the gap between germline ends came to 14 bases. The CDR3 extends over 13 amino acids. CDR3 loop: CASSSGRGDEQYF. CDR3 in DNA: TGTGCCAGCAGCTCTGGCAGGGGAGATGAGCAGTACTTC.

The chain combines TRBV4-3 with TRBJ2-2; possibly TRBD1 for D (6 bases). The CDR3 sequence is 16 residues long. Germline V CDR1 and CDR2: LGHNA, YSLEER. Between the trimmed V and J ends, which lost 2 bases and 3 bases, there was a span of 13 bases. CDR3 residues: CASSQNTGLDTGELFF. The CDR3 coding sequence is TGCGCCAGCAGCCAAAATACAGGGTTGGACACCGGGGAGCTGTTTTTT.

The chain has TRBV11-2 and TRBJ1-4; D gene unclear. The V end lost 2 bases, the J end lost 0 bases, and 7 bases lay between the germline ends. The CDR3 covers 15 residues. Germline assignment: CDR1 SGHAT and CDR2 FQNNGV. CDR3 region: CASSLYTATNEKLFF. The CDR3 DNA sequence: TGTGCCAGCAGCTTATATACTGCAACTAATGAAAAACTGTTTTTT.

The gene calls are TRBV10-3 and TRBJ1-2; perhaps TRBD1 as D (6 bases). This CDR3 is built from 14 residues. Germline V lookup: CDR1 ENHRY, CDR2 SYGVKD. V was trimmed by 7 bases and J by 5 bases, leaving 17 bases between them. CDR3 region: CAIKEMRGAYGYTF. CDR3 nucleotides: TGTGCCATCAAGGAAATGCGGGGGGCTTATGGCTACACCTTC.

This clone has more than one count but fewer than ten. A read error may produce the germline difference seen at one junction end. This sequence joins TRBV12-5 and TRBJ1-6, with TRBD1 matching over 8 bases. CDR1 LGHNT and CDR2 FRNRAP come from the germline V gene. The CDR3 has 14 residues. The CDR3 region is CASRTGTGNSPLNF. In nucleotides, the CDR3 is TGTGCTAGTAGGACAGGGACGGGTAATTCACCCCTCAACTTT.

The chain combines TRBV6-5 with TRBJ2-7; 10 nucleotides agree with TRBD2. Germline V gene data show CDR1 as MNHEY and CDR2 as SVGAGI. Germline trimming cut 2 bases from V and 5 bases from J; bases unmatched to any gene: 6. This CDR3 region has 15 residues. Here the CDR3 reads CASSYEAGGRDEQYF. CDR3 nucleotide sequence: TGTGCCAGCAGTTACGAAGCGGGGGGGCGGGACGAGCAGTACTTC.